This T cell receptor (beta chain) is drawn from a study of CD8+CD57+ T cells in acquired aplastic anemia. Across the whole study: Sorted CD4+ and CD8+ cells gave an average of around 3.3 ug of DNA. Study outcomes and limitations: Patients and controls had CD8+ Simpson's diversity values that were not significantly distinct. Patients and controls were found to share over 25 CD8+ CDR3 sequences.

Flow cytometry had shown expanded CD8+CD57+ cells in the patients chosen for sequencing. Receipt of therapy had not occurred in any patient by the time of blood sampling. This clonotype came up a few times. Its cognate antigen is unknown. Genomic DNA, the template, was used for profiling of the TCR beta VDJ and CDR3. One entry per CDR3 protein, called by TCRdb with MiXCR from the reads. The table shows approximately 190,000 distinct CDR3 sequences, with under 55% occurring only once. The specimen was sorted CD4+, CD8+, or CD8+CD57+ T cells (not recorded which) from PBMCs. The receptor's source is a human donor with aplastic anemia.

DNA for the CDR3: TGTGCCACGAGGCAGGGGCCTTCCTACAATGAGCAGTTCTTC. Protein product: CATRQGPSYNEQFF. V and J are TRBV10-3 and TRBJ2-1; TRBD1 is a possible D gene (6 bases). Trimming removed 10 bases from V and 1 base from J, with 14 bases in between. The CDR3 is 14 residues long. Germline CDR1 and CDR2: ENHRY and SYGVKD.